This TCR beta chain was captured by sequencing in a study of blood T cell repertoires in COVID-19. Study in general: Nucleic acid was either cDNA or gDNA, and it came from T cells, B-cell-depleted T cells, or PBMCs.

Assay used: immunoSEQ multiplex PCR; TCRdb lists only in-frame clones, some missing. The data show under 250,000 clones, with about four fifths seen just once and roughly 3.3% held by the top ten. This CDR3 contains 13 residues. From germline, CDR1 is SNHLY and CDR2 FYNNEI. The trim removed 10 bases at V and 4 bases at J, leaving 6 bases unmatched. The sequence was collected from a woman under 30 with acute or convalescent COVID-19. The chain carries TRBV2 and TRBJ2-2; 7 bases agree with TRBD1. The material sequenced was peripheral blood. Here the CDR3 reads CATVTGTTGELFF. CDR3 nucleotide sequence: TGTGCCACCGTGACAGGGACCACCGGGGAGCTGTTTTTT.